This T cell receptor beta chain was identified during a study of shared clonotypes between healthy human individuals. The study, taken as a whole, reports: Sequencing depth was expected to affect clonotype sharing among donors. Naive CD4 clonotypes were shared across several donors at 4.5% to 6.5%. A reduction in generation probabilities was seen for non-shared clonotypes relative to those shared by all four donors.

Subsets obtained from CD4+ cells comprised CD45RA+ naive and CD45RA-negative memory cells. Produced via immunoSEQ multiplex PCR; TCRdb's table is partial and in-frame only. The sample has over 2 million clones, 85% to 95% seen once. As regards this clone: Its antigen is as yet unknown.

This CDR3 contains 13 residues. V dropped 2 bases and J dropped 0 bases, with 4 bases sitting between them. Germline CDR1 is MNHNS and CDR2 is SASEGT. V usage is TRBV6-1 and J usage is TRBJ1-2, with D uncertain. Input material: naive CD4+ T cells sorted from blood. Sample subset: CD45RA+ positively selected. This clonotype was obtained from a man aged 18 to 30 in good health. The CDR3 spells CASSEMANYGYTF. The CDR3 DNA reads TGTGCCAGCAGTGAAATGGCTAACTATGGCTACACCTTC.